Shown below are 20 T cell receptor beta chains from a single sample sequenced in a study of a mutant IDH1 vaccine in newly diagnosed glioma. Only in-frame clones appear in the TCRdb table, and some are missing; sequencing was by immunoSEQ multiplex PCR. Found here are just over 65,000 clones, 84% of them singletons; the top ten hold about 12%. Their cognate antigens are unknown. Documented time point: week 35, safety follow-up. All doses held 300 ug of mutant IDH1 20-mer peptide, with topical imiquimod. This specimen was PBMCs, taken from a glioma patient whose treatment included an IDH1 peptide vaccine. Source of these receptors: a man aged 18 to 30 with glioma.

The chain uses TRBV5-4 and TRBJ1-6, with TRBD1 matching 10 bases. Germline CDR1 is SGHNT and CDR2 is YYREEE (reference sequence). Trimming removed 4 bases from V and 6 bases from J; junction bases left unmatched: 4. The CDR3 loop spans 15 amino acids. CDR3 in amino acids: CASSPGQGPNSPLHF. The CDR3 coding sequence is TGTGCCAGCAGCCCGGGACAGGGGCCTAATTCACCCCTCCACTTT.

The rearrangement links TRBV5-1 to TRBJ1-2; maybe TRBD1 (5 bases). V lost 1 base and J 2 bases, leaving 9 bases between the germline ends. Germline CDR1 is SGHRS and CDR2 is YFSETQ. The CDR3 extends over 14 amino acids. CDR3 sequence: CASSLSAGNYGYTF. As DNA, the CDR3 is TGCGCCAGCAGCTTGAGCGCAGGGAACTATGGCTACACCTTC.

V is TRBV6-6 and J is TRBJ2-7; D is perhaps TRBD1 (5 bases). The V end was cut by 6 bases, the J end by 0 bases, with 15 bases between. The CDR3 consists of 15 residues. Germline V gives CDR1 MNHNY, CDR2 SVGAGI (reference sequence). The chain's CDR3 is CASRPGHRSSYEQYF. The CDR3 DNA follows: TGTGCCAGCAGACCCGGACATCGGAGCTCCTACGAGCAGTACTTC.

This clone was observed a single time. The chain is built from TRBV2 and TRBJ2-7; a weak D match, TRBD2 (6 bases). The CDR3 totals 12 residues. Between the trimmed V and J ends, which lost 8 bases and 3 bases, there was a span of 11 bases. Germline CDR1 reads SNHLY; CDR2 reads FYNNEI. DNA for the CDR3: TGTGCCAGCCGGGACTCTAACTACGAGCAGTACTTC. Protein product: CASRDSNYEQYF.

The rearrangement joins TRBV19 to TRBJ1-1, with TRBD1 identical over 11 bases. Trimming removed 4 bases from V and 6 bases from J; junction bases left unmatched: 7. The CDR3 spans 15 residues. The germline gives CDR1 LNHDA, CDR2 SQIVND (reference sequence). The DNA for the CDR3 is TGTGCCAGTAGTAGACCGGGACAGGGGGTTCCTGAAGCTTTCTTT. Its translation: CASSRPGQGVPEAFF.

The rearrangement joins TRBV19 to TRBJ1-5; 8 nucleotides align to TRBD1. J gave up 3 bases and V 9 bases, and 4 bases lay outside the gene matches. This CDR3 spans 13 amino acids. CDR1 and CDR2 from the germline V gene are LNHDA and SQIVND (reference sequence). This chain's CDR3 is CASGDRNNQPQHF. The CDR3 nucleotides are TGTGCCAGCGGGGACAGGAACAATCAGCCCCAGCATTTT. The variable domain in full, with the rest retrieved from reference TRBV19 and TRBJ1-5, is DGGITQSPKYLFRKEGQNVTLSCEQNLNHDAMYWYRQDPGQGLRLIYYSQIVNDFQKGDIAEGYSVSREKKESFPLTVTSAQKNPTAFYLCASGDRNNQPQHFGDGTRLSIL.

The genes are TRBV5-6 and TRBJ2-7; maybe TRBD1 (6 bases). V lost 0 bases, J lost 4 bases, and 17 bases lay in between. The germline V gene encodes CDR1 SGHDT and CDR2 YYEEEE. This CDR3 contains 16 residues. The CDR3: CASSLEQGVFGYEQYF. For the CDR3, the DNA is TGTGCCAGCAGCTTGGAACAGGGAGTATTCGGGTACGAGCAGTACTTC.

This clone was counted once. CDR3 DNA: TGTGCCAGCAGTTACTCGACAGGGAAGGCCTACGAGCAGTACTTC. Residues: CASSYSTGKAYEQYF. The J gene is TRBJ2-7, the V gene TRBV6-5; 7 bases are a match to TRBD1. The V segment lost 0 bases and the J segment 2 bases; nucleotides outside the gene matches: 4. Germline values: CDR1 MNHEY, CDR2 SVGAGI. The CDR3 contains 15 residues.

The CDR3 DNA sequence: TGCGCCAGCAGCCAAGTTTCGTCTAGCCCCTACAATGAGCAGTTCTTC. It yields the protein CASSQVSSSPYNEQFF. The gene calls are TRBV4-3 and TRBJ2-1; the D gene is possibly TRBD2 (5 bases). The CDR3 consists of 16 residues. The V end lost 1 base, the J end lost 2 bases, and 12 bases lay between the germline ends. Germline CDR1 reads LGHNA; CDR2 reads YSLEER.

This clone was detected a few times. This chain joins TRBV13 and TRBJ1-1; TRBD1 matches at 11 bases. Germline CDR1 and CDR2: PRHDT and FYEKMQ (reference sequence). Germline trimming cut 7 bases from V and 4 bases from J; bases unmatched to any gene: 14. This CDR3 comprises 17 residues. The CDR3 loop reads CASISYGTGGSGTEAFF. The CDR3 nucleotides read TGTGCCAGCATAAGTTACGGGACAGGGGGTTCGGGCACTGAAGCTTTCTTT.

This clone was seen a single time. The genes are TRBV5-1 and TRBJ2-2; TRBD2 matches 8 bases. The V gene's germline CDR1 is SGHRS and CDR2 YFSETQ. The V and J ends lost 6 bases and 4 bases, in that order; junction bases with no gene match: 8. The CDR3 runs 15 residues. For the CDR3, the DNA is TGCGCCAGCACGTCGGGGGGGCTAGGCACCGGGGAGCTGTTTTTT. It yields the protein CASTSGGLGTGELFF. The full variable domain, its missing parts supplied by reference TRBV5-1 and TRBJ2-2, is KAGVTQTPRYLIKTRGQQVTLSCSPISGHRSVSWYQQTPGQGLQFLFEYFSETQRNKGNFPGRFSGRQFSNSRSEMNVSTLELGDSALYLCASTSGGLGTGELFFGEGSRLTVL.

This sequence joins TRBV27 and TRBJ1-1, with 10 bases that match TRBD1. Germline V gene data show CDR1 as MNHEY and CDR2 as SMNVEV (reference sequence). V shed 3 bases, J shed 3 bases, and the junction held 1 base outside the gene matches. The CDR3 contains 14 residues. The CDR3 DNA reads TGTGCCAGCAGTTTCGGGACAGGGGACACTGAAGCTTTCTTT. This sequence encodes CASSFGTGDTEAFF.

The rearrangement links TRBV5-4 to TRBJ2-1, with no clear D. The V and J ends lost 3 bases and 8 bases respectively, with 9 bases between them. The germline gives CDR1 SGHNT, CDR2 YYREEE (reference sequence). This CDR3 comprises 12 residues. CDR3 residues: CASSWPWDEQFF. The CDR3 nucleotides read TGTGCCAGCAGCTGGCCTTGGGATGAGCAGTTCTTC. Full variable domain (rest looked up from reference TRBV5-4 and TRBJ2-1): ETGVTQSPTHLIKTRGQQVTLRCSSQSGHNTVSWYQQALGQGPQFIFQYYREEENGRGNFPPRFSGLQFPNYSSELNVNALELDDSALYLCASSWPWDEQFFGPGTRLTVL.

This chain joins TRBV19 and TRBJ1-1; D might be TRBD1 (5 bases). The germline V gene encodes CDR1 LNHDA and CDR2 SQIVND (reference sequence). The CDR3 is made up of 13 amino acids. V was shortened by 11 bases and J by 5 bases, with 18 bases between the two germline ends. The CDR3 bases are TGTGCCTCCAATCAGGCAGGGTTGACTGAAGCTTTCTTT. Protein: CASNQAGLTEAFF.

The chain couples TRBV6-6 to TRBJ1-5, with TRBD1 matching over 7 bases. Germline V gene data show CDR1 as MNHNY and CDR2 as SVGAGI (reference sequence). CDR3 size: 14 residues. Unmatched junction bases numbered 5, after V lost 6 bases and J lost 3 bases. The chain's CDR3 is CASSPRGTNQPQHF. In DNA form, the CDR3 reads TGTGCCAGCAGCCCCAGGGGGACCAATCAGCCCCAGCATTTT.

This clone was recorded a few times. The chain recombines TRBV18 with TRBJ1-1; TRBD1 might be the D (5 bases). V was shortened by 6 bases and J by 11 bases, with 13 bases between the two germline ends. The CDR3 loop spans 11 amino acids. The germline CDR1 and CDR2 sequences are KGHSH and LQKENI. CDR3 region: CASSPGAGAFF. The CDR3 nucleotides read TGTGCCAGCTCCCCCGGGGCCGGGGCTTTCTTT.

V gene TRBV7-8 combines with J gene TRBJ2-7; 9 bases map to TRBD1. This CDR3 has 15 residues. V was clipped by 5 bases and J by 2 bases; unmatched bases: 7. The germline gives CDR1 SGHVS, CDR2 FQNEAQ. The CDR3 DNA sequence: TGTGCCAGCAGCCGGGGACAGGGAAACCCCTACGAGCAGTACTTC. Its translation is CASSRGQGNPYEQYF.

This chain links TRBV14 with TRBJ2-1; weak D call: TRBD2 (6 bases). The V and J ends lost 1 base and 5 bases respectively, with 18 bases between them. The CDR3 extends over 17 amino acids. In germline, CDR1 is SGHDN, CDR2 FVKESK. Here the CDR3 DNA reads TGTGCCAGCAGCCAAGGGGTATGGCGGGGATGGAACAATGAGCAGTTCTTC. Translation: CASSQGVWRGWNNEQFF. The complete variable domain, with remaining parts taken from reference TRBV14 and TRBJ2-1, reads EAGVTQFPSHSVIEKGQTVTLRCDPISGHDNLYWYRRVMGKEIKFLLHFVKESKQDESGMPNNRFLAERTGGTYSTLKVQPAELEDSGVYFCASSQGVWRGWNNEQFFGPGTRLTVL.

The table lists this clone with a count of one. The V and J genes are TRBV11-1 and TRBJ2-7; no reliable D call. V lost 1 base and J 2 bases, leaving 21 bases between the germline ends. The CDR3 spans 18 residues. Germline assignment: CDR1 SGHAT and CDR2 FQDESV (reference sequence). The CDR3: CASSLGNSIWGKAYEQYF. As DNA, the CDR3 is TGTGCCAGCAGCTTAGGCAACTCCATCTGGGGAAAGGCCTACGAGCAGTACTTC.

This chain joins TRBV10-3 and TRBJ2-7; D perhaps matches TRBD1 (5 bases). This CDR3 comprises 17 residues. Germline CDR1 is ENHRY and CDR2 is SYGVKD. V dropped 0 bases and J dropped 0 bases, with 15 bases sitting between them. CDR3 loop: CAISESVLGPGSYEQYF. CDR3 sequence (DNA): TGTGCCATCAGTGAGTCGGTTCTGGGGCCTGGCTCCTACGAGCAGTACTTC.